This TCR beta chain was observed in a study of cytomegalovirus exposure and HLA in healthy donors. General study findings and limits: The authors later linked a missense DCLRE1C variant to TCR beta V- and J-gene trimming.

In germline, CDR1 is SGHDT, CDR2 YYEEEE. V shed 5 bases, J shed 0 bases, and the junction held 7 bases outside the gene matches. There are 15 residues in the CDR3. Primers: 60 Vbeta forward and 13 Jbeta reverse. TCRdb keeps only in-frame clones here, not all; method: immunoSEQ multiplex PCR. Among roughly 140,000 clones, about 82% were seen once, and the ten largest hold approximately 3%. Points on this clone: Its antigen remains unidentified.

This TCR was recovered from a male donor in good health and CMV-seronegative. V usage is TRBV5-6 and J usage is TRBJ1-2; 7 bases map to TRBD1. Material for sequencing was PBMCs. CDR3 bases: TGTGCCAGCAGACCTGGGACAGACGCTAACTATGGCTACACCTTC. Its translation is CASRPGTDANYGYTF.